These 24 T cell receptor beta chains came from one sample sequenced in a study of blood T cells in healthy people across ages. Alongside a J-beta primer mix, a sample-barcoded 5' primer served in a second PCR lasting roughly 6 to 11 cycles. Each CDR3 protein is one row after TCRdb ran MiXCR on the 5' RACE reads. Of hundreds of thousands of distinct CDR3 sequences listed, 40% to 50% are singletons. The specimen was blood. These receptors all come from a man aged 55-75 years in good health.

The V gene is TRBV7-2, the J gene TRBJ1-5; the D gene is possibly TRBD1 (6 bases). With 5 bases removed from V and 2 bases from J, the gap between germline ends came to 10 bases. Germline V gene data show CDR1 as SGHTA and CDR2 as FQGNSA. The CDR3 totals 14 residues. CDR3 sequence (DNA): TGTGCCAGCAGCGCCAGGGGTGGCAATCAGCCCCAGCATTTT. Protein product: CASSARGGNQPQHF.

This clonotype was counted between two and nine times. The chain combines TRBV10-2 with TRBJ2-7, with 9 bases aligning to TRBD1. Trimming removed 7 bases from V and 4 bases from J; junction bases left unmatched: 5. This CDR3 has 13 amino acids. Germline V gene data show CDR1 as WSHSY and CDR2 as SAAADI. CDR3 DNA sequence: TGCGCCAGCAAGGGGGGACAGGGATACGAGCAGTACTTC. Translation gives CASKGGQGYEQYF.

J is TRBJ2-2 and V is TRBV6-2 or TRBV6-3; 9 bases agree with TRBD2. The germline gives CDR1 MNHEY, CDR2 SVGEGT. V dropped 6 bases and J dropped 5; count of bases not matched to a gene: 4. The CDR3 has 14 amino acids. The CDR3 loop reads CASRVAGETGELFF. CDR3 nucleotides: TGTGCCAGCAGGGTAGCGGGGGAGACCGGGGAGCTGTTTTTT.

This clonotype was detected only a few times. The chain joins TRBV7-6 to TRBJ2-7, with D possibly being TRBD2 (5 bases). There are 12 residues in the CDR3. Trimming took off 5 bases at V and 7 bases at J, with 12 bases between the two ends. The germline V gene encodes CDR1 SGHVS and CDR2 FNYEAQ. The CDR3 spells CASSPLSGEQYF. The CDR3 bases are TGTGCCAGCAGCCCCCTTTCGGGGGAGCAGTACTTC.

This clonotype was counted only a few times. The CDR3 region is CASSPGTVNEKLFF. CDR3 nucleotides: TGCGCCAGCAGCCCCGGGACAGTTAATGAAAAACTGTTTTTT. V usage is TRBV4-3 and J usage is TRBJ1-4, with 7 bases matching TRBD1. Germline V CDR1 and CDR2: LGHNA, YSLEER. The CDR3 extends over 14 amino acids. Losses at the gene ends were 4 bases for V and 4 bases for J; bases not matched to a gene: 3.

The genes are TRBV9 and TRBJ2-1, with a weak D call TRBD1 (5 bases). Between the trimmed V and J ends, which lost 0 bases and 10 bases, there was a span of 11 bases. The CDR3 spans 13 residues. Germline V gene lookup returns CDR1 SGDLS and CDR2 YYNGEE. Here the CDR3 reads CASSVVSGAEQFF. The CDR3 region has the DNA TGTGCCAGCAGCGTAGTCTCTGGGGCAGAGCAGTTCTTC.

This rearrangement joins TRBV29-1 to TRBJ2-3; no firm D call. Trimming left V 6 bases short and J 4 bases short, with 11 bases between. This CDR3 is built from 12 residues. CDR1 and CDR2 (germline): SQVTM, ANQGSEA. CDR3 region: CSVGSRADTQYF. CDR3 in DNA: TGCAGCGTGGGGTCAAGGGCAGATACGCAGTATTTT.

In its sample, this clonotype was seen a few times. The chain links TRBV4-3 to TRBJ2-7; TRBD2 aligns across 7 bases. Germline CDR1 LGHNA, CDR2 YSLEER. The CDR3 sequence is 18 residues long. The J segment lost 4 bases and the V segment lost 0 bases, leaving 15 bases of the junction unmatched. This chain's CDR3 is CASSQDGLGRNSLYEQYF. CDR3 bases: TGCGCCAGCAGCCAAGATGGACTCGGGAGGAATTCCCTTTACGAGCAGTACTTC.

The chain joins TRBV7-2 to TRBJ2-5; D remains ambiguous. The J call may be mistaken, given a closer DNA end match to TRBJ2-7. CDR1 SGHTA and CDR2 FQGNSA come from the germline V gene. This CDR3 is built from 13 residues. The CDR3, as DNA: TGTGCCAGCAGCGTTGGCAGCTTCTACGAGCAGTACTTC. This encodes CASSVGSFYEQYF.

Remarks on this clonotype: With a much larger clone just one base away, this may be a read error. The chain has TRBV9 and TRBJ2-1; 8 bases align to TRBD1. Looked up from germline, CDR1 is SGDLS and CDR2 is YYNGEE. The CDR3 loop spans 13 amino acids. The CDR3 spells CAGSVLQGAEQFF. In DNA, the CDR3 is TGTGCCGGCAGCGTCCTTCAGGGGGCTGAGCAGTTCTTC.

This clonotype has only a few counts. This chain links TRBV6-6 with TRBJ2-1, with 9 bases lining up with TRBD1. Germline values: CDR1 MNHNY, CDR2 SVGAGI (reference sequence). V gave up 8 bases and J gave up 4 bases; unmatched junction bases: 12. The CDR3 has 16 residues. CDR3 DNA sequence: TGTGCCAGCGGGACTCTCGGACAGGGGCCTTACAATGAGCAGTTCTTC. Protein sequence: CASGTLGQGPYNEQFF.

This chain joins TRBV6-2 or TRBV6-3 and TRBJ2-1; 11 bases are shared with TRBD2. The length of the CDR3 is 16 residues. The ends lost 8 bases at V and 12 bases at J; junction bases unmatched: 18. Germline lookup yields CDR1 MNHEY and CDR2 SVGEGT. DNA for the CDR3: TGTGCCAGCGCCATAGGGTCTAGCGGGGGGCCACAGGTGCAGTTCTTC. Amino acid sequence: CASAIGSSGGPQVQFF.

CDR3 in amino acids: CASSKGHPDNQPQHF. The CDR3 nucleotides read TGTGCCAGTAGTAAGGGACACCCAGACAATCAGCCCCAGCATTTT. The rearrangement links TRBV19 to TRBJ1-5; possible D gene TRBD1, 6 bases. From germline, CDR1 is LNHDA and CDR2 SQIVND (reference sequence). There are 15 residues in the CDR3. V lost 4 bases to trimming and J lost 3 bases, with 13 bases between them.

This clonotype was found many times. The CDR3 nucleotides read TGTGCCAGCAGTTACTCGAAAGGGACCGGGGGAGAGACCCAGTACTTC. Residues: CASSYSKGTGGETQYF. This chain uses TRBV6-2 or TRBV6-3 with TRBJ2-5; D is perhaps TRBD2 (6 bases). In germline, CDR1 is MNHEY, CDR2 SVGEGT. With 0 bases removed from V and 4 bases from J, the gap between germline ends came to 15 bases. CDR3 length equals 16 residues.

This clonotype turned up a few times. The V call is TRBV6-2 or TRBV6-3, the J call TRBJ2-1; D is undetermined. V was shortened by 0 bases and J by 0 bases, with 9 bases between the two germline ends. The V gene's germline CDR1 is MNHEY and CDR2 SVGEGT. CDR3 length: 16 residues. This CDR3 is CASSYSGWSSYNEQFF. As DNA, the CDR3 is TGTGCCAGCAGTTACTCCGGCTGGAGCTCCTACAATGAGCAGTTCTTC.

This clonotype was detected a few times. CDR3 residues: CASSFSGGIPYEQYF. CDR3 sequence (DNA): TGTGCCAGCAGCTTTTCAGGGGGTATTCCCTACGAGCAGTACTTC. The chain links TRBV5-6 to TRBJ2-7, with 7 bases lining up with TRBD1. This CDR3 is 15 amino acids long. The ends lost 2 bases at V and 2 bases at J; junction bases unmatched: 7. The germline gives CDR1 SGHDT, CDR2 YYEEEE.

This chain connects TRBV2 to TRBJ2-5; 8 bases line up with TRBD2. Trimming at V came to 2 bases and at J to 4 bases, leaving 3 bases not matched to a gene. This CDR3 spans 14 amino acids. Germline V gene lookup returns CDR1 SNHLY and CDR2 FYNNEI. CDR3 sequence: CASSESRGGETQYF. The CDR3 DNA follows: TGTGCCAGCAGTGAAAGCCGGGGGGGAGAGACCCAGTACTTC.

The chain combines TRBV5-1 with TRBJ2-7; D gene uncertain. V dropped 0 bases and J dropped 7 bases, with 14 bases sitting between them. This CDR3 has 14 residues. CDR1 and CDR2 (germline): SGHRS, YFSETQ. CDR3: CASSLGRALGEQYF. As DNA, the CDR3 is TGCGCCAGCAGCTTGGGTCGGGCGCTTGGAGAGCAGTACTTC.

This clonotype was observed a handful of times. The rearrangement uses TRBV6-6 and TRBJ1-4, with D tentatively TRBD1 (6 bases). CDR1 and CDR2 (germline): MNHNY, SVGAGI (reference sequence). V lost 5 bases and J lost 6, with 13 bases in between. The CDR3 covers 14 residues. The CDR3 DNA is TGTGCCAGCAGTCCGGGACACGCCTATGAAAAACTGTTTTTT. Its protein is CASSPGHAYEKLFF.

As concerns this clonotype: This may come from a read error, since a much larger clone is one base off. The chain recombines TRBV20-1 with TRBJ2-1; no firm D call. The length of the CDR3 is 12 residues. V was shortened by 6 bases and J by 10 bases, with 16 bases between the two germline ends. CDR1 and CDR2 (germline): DFQATT, SNEGSKA (reference sequence). The CDR3 bases are TGCAGTGCCTCAACGAAATCCTACGAGCAGTTCTTC. Its translation is CSASTKSYEQFF.

The gene calls are TRBV7-8 and TRBJ2-5; maybe TRBD2 (6 bases). This CDR3 region has 15 residues. CDR1 and CDR2 (germline): SGHVS, FQNEAQ. V lost 4 bases and J lost 2, with 14 bases in between. The CDR3 region has the DNA TGTGCCAGCAGCTCAACCGGGACTCTGCAAGAGACCCAGTACTTC. The encoded protein is CASSSTGTLQETQYF.

The chain employs TRBV6-6 and TRBJ1-5; 9 bases fit TRBD1. Germline loops: CDR1 MNHNY, CDR2 SVGAGI (reference sequence). CDR3 length: 17 amino acids. V lost 5 bases and J lost 1; bases outside the gene matches: 9. The CDR3 sequence is CASSQGQGVASNQPQHF. The CDR3 bases are TGTGCCAGCAGTCAGGGACAGGGCGTTGCGAGCAATCAGCCCCAGCATTTT.

The chain joins TRBV6-6 to TRBJ2-1; D remains ambiguous. Trimming removed 2 bases at V and 5 bases at J, with 4 bases between. The germline V gene encodes CDR1 MNHNY and CDR2 SVGAGI (reference sequence). The CDR3 contains 12 residues. The CDR3 sequence is CASSYKDNEQFF. The CDR3 coding sequence is TGTGCCAGCAGTTACAAGGACAATGAGCAGTTCTTC.

The CDR3 DNA follows: TGTGCCATCGGTGGGGCGAGGGAGCAGTACTTC. Translating gives CAIGGAREQYF. The rearrangement uses TRBV10-3 and TRBJ2-7; D might be TRBD1 (5 bases). Germline V gene data show CDR1 as ENHRY and CDR2 as SYGVKD. This CDR3 spans 11 amino acids. Trimming cost V 8 bases and J 7 bases, with 12 bases left between them.